This T cell receptor beta chain was recovered during a study of blood T cell repertoires in COVID-19 (dated by TCRdb to about 2020). For context, the study as a whole: Samples covering the acute and convalescent phases of COVID-19 were provided by collaborators in the United States, Italy and Spain. A freely available public database, intended as a resource for researchers studying the immune response to SARS-CoV-2, is where the repertoires were released. Deeply sampled blood TCRbeta repertoires from subjects exposed to, actively infected with, or recovered from COVID-19 were included in the dataset. The samples were drawn from two sources: the first 160 participants of the ongoing ImmuneRACE study, and over 1,000 subjects contributed by 6 global collaborators. A de-identified subject ID, COVID-19 status, age in years and sex were almost always included in the sample metadata. HLA class I and class II types, where available, came from metadata supplied by the sample provider rather than from assay-based typing. The material from the prospective study consisted of cDNA or gDNA derived from T cells, B-cell-depleted T cells, or PBMCs.

Samples from volunteer blood donors who had recovered from COVID-19 were contributed by a second Seattle source. The collaborating institutions used their own protocols to collect whole blood in K2EDTA tubes. For TCRbeta analysis, collaborators shipped samples in one of three forms: frozen whole blood, isolated PBMCs, or DNA extracted from either of those sample types. TCRbeta CDR3 regions were amplified from genomic DNA by means of the immunoSEQ Assay, a bias-controlled multiplex PCR. On the study's bioinformatics: The number of nucleated cells in each sample was estimated from the amplification of reference gene primers within the assay. To quantify the absolute abundance of each unique TCRbeta CDR3 rearrangement, sequence reads were collapsed and filtered. For each sample, productive Simpson clonality was calculated as the square root of Simpson's diversity index across productive rearrangements. In TCRdb, the immuneACCESS table is reduced to in-frame sequences with V and J assigned. These tables do not hold every clone; where another copy was compared, an unresolved V gene accounts for under half, and the others remain unexplained. For V, J and clone size, that table is used; D and trimming come from the DNA. This sample has about 200,000 clones in its table, and around nine tenths of those were observed once. The leading ten clones occupy 5.5% to 7.5% of the sample.

Broader findings and caveats from the paper: Clinical and demographic metadata were provided uncurated, with the amount varying by source and participant.

About this clone: The antigen this receptor binds is unknown. One base away there is no much larger clone; base qualities are not given.

Based on the germline V gene, the CDR1 and CDR2 sequences are KGHDR and SFDVKD. V loses 7 bases at its end and J loses 6 bases; junction bases beyond the gene matches: 5. The CDR3, cysteine through phenylalanine, is 13 amino acids long. Of the read, only the CDR3 DNA is kept; its 39 bases are in frame from base 1. The origin of this receptor is a man aged 55 to 69 who had recovered from COVID-19. Recombination connected TRBV24-1 to TRBJ2-3, with 8 junctional bases fitting TRBD1. Sample: peripheral blood. The nucleotide sequence is TGTGCCACCAGGGACAGGGTATCCGATACGCAGTATTTT. This encodes CATRDRVSDTQYF.